What follows is one T cell receptor (beta chain) and its context. The read halts 3 residues ahead of the CDR3 end, with the missing end drawn from the germline J gene. The entry originates in a study of T cells in women clearing cervical HPV infection. Data came from immunoSEQ multiplex PCR; TCRdb stores just in-frame clones and leaves some out. The sample is made up of roughly 22,000 clones, and the top ten hold more than 10% of it. The V gene's germline CDR1 is LNHDA and CDR2 SQIVND (reference sequence). This CDR3 has 16 amino acids. The chain employs TRBV19 and TRBJ1-2; TRBD1 matches 8 bases. The clonotype was recovered from a woman aged 18-70 years with a cervical HPV16 infection that either progressed to CIN3+ or cleared (not recorded which). Sequenced: blood buffy coat. The part of the CDR3 DNA that was read is TGTGCCAGTAGTCCTTTGGACAGGGCGGGGGCCTACGAC. Encoded protein: CASSPLDRAGAYD. The complete CDR3 sequence is CASSPLDRAGAYDYTF.